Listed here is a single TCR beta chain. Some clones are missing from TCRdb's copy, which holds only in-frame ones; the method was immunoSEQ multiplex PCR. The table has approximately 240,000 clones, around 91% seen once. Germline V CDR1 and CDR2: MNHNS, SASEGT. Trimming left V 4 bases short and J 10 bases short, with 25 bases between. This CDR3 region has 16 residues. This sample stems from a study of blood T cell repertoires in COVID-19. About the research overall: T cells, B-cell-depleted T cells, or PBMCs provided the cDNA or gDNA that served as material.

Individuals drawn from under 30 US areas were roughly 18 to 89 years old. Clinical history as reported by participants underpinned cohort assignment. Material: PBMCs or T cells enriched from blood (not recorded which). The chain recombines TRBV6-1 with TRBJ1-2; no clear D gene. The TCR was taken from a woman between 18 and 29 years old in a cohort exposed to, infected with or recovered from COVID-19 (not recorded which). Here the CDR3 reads CASSAFPAFTRDDYTF. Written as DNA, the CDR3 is TGTGCCAGCAGTGCATTTCCTGCCTTCACCCGGGATGACTACACCTTC.